Listed here is a single T cell receptor beta chain. This entry is derived from a study of blood T cell repertoires in COVID-19. Across the study: Sites across the United States, Italy and Spain contributed samples from acute and convalescent COVID-19.

This table comes from immunoSEQ multiplex PCR, and its TCRdb copy is limited to in-frame clones, with some not included. The sample has around 230,000 clones; roughly 85% are singletons. Germline V gene data show CDR1 as LNHDA and CDR2 as SQIVND (reference sequence). This CDR3 has 16 residues. After removal of 5 bases from V and 4 bases from J, the junction contained 12 bases not matched to a gene. This rearrangement joins TRBV19 to TRBJ2-5; 8 bases fit TRBD1. Sample: PBMCs or T cells enriched from blood (not recorded which). The receptor was derived from a woman aged 40 to 50 with acute COVID-19. In DNA form, the CDR3 reads TGTGCCAGTAGTTCAACAGGGGGGACACCAAGAGAGACCCAGTACTTC. Translation gives CASSSTGGTPRETQYF.